This T cell receptor (beta chain) stems from a study of cytomegalovirus exposure and HLA in healthy donors. Study-wide results and caveats: Cytomegalovirus status, reportedly, was diagnosed with high specificity and sensitivity by the classifier. A later analysis revealed that TCR association rates differed between HLA loci, peaking at DRB1 and bottoming out at HLA-C.

The CDR3 extends over 16 amino acids. In germline, CDR1 is MNHEY, CDR2 SVGAGI. Trimming removed 1 base at V and 8 bases at J, with 20 bases between. Details on this clone: Its antigen is currently unknown.

The PCR was carried out with 60 Vbeta primers and 13 Jbeta primers. Generated by immunoSEQ multiplex PCR, the TCRdb table keeps only in-frame clones and is missing some. The profile shows over 90,000 clones, almost 80% of them singletons. The chain couples TRBV6-5 to TRBJ1-2; tentative D call: TRBD1 (6 bases). The origin of this receptor is a man over 45 in good health and CMV-seropositive. The sequencing input was PBMCs. The CDR3 bases are TGTGCCAGCAGTTACTTCGGCGGGGGGCAGGCTCGCGGCTACACCTTC. It encodes CASSYFGGGQARGYTF.